What follows is one T cell receptor beta chain and its context. This CDR3 is built from 13 residues. The germline V gene encodes CDR1 SGHRS and CDR2 YFSETQ. With 3 bases removed from V and 9 bases from J, the gap between germline ends came to 13 bases. The sample comes from a study of blood T cells in healthy people across ages. Through a sample-barcoded 5' primer and a J-beta primer mix, a second PCR was run for roughly 6 to 11 cycles. Samples each returned at least 2.5 million CDR3-containing paired-end reads. TCRdb re-derived calls from the 5' RACE reads in MiXCR, one entry per CDR3 protein. The top ten clones hold 15% to 20% of a sample with more than 800,000 distinct CDR3 sequences, less than 35% of them seen once.

This clonotype was obtained from a woman older than 75 in good health. V and J are TRBV5-1 and TRBJ2-1; D possibly corresponds to TRBD1 (5 bases). The material sequenced was blood. The CDR3 spells CASSSRGNPEQFF. CDR3 DNA sequence: TGCGCCAGCAGCTCTAGGGGTAACCCTGAGCAGTTCTTC.